This section outlines one TCR beta chain sequence together with its context. This specimen belongs to a study of blood T cell repertoires in COVID-19. For the study at large: Collection of acute and convalescent COVID-19 samples took place in the United States, Italy and Spain.

Authors' analysis steps: Estimation of nucleated cell counts was performed using reference gene primer amplification. Repertoires were generated with immunoSEQ multiplex PCR, while TCRdb's copy carries only in-frame clones and drops some. V, J and clone size are taken as reported in that table, and D and trimming were inferred from the DNA itself. The sample has about 90,000 clones, about two thirds seen once. This sequence was found in a woman of 80 years or more with acute or convalescent COVID-19. The sequenced material came from peripheral blood.

The CDR3 reads CASSLGTSGGEQFF. CDR3 nucleotides: TGTGCCAGCAGCCTCGGGACTAGCGGGGGTGAGCAGTTCTTC. V is TRBV7-2 and J is TRBJ2-1; 14 bases fit TRBD2. This CDR3 is built from 14 residues. The J segment lost 9 bases and the V segment lost 5 bases, leaving 3 bases of the junction unmatched. Germline V gives CDR1 SGHTA, CDR2 FQGNSA.